This TCR beta chain appears in the sequencing data of a study of T-cell memory formation after mild COVID-19. Trimming cost V 3 bases and J 1 base; bases outside gene matches: 1. The CDR3 loop spans 14 amino acids. Per the germline V gene, CDR1 is SGHRS and CDR2 is YFSETQ. TCRdb reprocessed the 5' RACE reads with MiXCR, giving one entry per CDR3 protein. The data hold 140,000 to 150,000 distinct CDR3 sequences, with approximately 26% observed a single time. This clonotype was sampled from an adult woman who had mild COVID-19 (a few samples of this study predate the infection). Cell type and time point are not known. Sequences were obtained from PBMCs or a T cell subset sorted from them (not recorded which). The chain recombines TRBV5-1 with TRBJ2-1; 7 nucleotides match TRBD1. CDR3 nucleotides: TGCGCCAGCAGCTGGACAGGATCCTACAATGAGCAGTTCTTC. Translated, it gives CASSWTGSYNEQFF.